This T cell receptor (beta chain) derives from a study of blood T cell repertoires in COVID-19. Germline CDR1 and CDR2: WSHSY and SAAADI. This CDR3 has 16 residues. V lost 1 base to trimming and J lost 4 bases; unmatched junction nucleotides: 5. The data were produced by immunoSEQ multiplex PCR, yet TCRdb's version contains in-frame clones alone and is incomplete. The sample holds some 150,000 clones, about nine tenths seen once. The J gene is TRBJ2-1, the V gene TRBV10-2; the match to TRBD1 covers 9 bases. The receptor was isolated from a man aged 45 to 65 who had recovered from COVID-19. The sequenced material came from peripheral blood. CDR3 amino acids: CASSEWGQGIYNEQFF. The CDR3 coding sequence is TGCGCCAGCAGTGAGTGGGGACAGGGTATTTACAATGAGCAGTTCTTC.